The next 9 T cell receptor beta chains were all read from a single sample in a study of blood T cell repertoires in COVID-19. Profiled with immunoSEQ multiplex PCR; TCRdb holds only in-frame clones, not every one. This table holds about 190,000 clones, about nine tenths found once. Sequencing used peripheral blood. These receptors were obtained from a young man with acute or convalescent COVID-19.

The chain uses TRBV30 and TRBJ2-5, with D perhaps matching TRBD2 (6 bases). The CDR3 extends over 15 amino acids. From germline, CDR1 is GTSNPN and CDR2 SVGIG (reference sequence). The germline V and J ends were trimmed by 6 bases and 7 bases, with 24 bases remaining between them. The CDR3 coding sequence is TGTGCCTGCATCTCCACCCCGGGAGCCTTTGGGACCCAGTACTTC. Its protein is CACISTPGAFGTQYF.

This chain uses TRBV28 with TRBJ2-7; no reliable D call. Per the germline V gene, CDR1 is MDHEN and CDR2 is SYDVKM. This CDR3 is built from 17 residues. The V gene lost 3 bases and the J gene lost 1 base, with 19 bases spanning the gap. CDR3 sequence reads: CASSFPPVVPFSYEQYF. CDR3 nucleotides: TGTGCCAGCAGTTTTCCCCCCGTTGTTCCCTTTTCCTACGAGCAGTACTTC.

The CDR3 nucleotides read TGTGCCAGCAGCCAAGACAGGGGATGGCAGCCCCAGCATTTT. It specifies CASSQDRGWQPQHF. The rearrangement uses TRBV4-2 and TRBJ1-5, with D maybe TRBD1 (6 bases). V lost 0 bases and J lost 7, with 10 bases in between. The germline gives CDR1 LGHNA, CDR2 YNFKEQ. The CDR3 has 14 amino acids.

The chain couples TRBV27 to TRBJ2-5; the match to TRBD1 covers 7 bases. Looked up from germline, CDR1 is MNHEY and CDR2 is SMNVEV (reference sequence). V was pared by 6 bases and J by 5 bases, with 18 bases of the junction left unmatched. The CDR3 sequence is 17 residues long. The CDR3, as DNA: TGTGCCAGCAGGCCCCGGGACAGTAGTTATTCGGGGGAGACCCAGTACTTC. Amino acids: CASRPRDSSYSGETQYF.

J is TRBJ1-5 and V is TRBV6-1; no firm D call. Germline V gives CDR1 MNHNS, CDR2 SASEGT. Trimming took 1 base from V and 5 from J, leaving 12 bases between them. The CDR3 sequence is 15 residues long. The chain's CDR3 is CASSEGLGLHQPQHF. CDR3 coding DNA: TGTGCCAGCAGTGAAGGGTTGGGCCTCCATCAGCCCCAGCATTTT.

V and J are TRBV5-1 and TRBJ2-7, with D perhaps matching TRBD1 (5 bases). This CDR3 comprises 14 residues. The V gene lost 4 bases and the J gene lost 6 bases, with 17 bases spanning the gap. Germline-derived CDR1 and CDR2 are SGHRS and YFSETQ. The CDR3 sequence is CASSLTGDPLEQYF. The CDR3 DNA follows: TGCGCCAGCAGCCTTACAGGCGACCCCCTCGAGCAGTACTTC. The entire variable domain, with the rest obtained from reference TRBV5-1 and TRBJ2-7, is as follows: KAGVTQTPRYLIKTRGQQVTLSCSPISGHRSVSWYQQTPGQGLQFLFEYFSETQRNKGNFPGRFSGRQFSNSRSEMNVSTLELGDSALYLCASSLTGDPLEQYFGPGTRLTVT.

The rearrangement uses TRBV30 and TRBJ2-7; 8 bases match TRBD2. Germline trimming cut 1 base from V and 2 bases from J; bases unmatched to any gene: 16. The CDR3 consists of 18 residues. The germline CDR1 and CDR2 sequences are GTSNPN and SVGIG (reference sequence). The CDR3 sequence: CAWSGGDIWTSTPYEQYF. CDR3 sequence (DNA): TGTGCCTGGAGTGGAGGGGACATCTGGACTAGCACCCCCTACGAGCAGTACTTC. The full variable domain, rest sourced from reference TRBV30 and TRBJ2-7, is SQTIHQWPATLVQPVGSPLSLECTVEGTSNPNLYWYRQAAGRGLQLLFYSVGIGQISSEVPQNLSASRPQDRQFILSSKKLLLSDSGFYLCAWSGGDIWTSTPYEQYFGPGTRLTVT.

V and J are TRBV28 and TRBJ1-5, with D possibly being TRBD1 (6 bases). V was trimmed by 7 bases and J by 5 bases, leaving 15 bases between them. Germline V lookup: CDR1 MDHEN, CDR2 SYDVKM. The CDR3 spans 14 residues. CDR3: CASMNREGHQPQHF. In DNA form, the CDR3 reads TGTGCCAGCATGAACAGGGAAGGACATCAGCCCCAGCATTTT.

The V and J genes are TRBV10-2 and TRBJ2-7; 8 bases are shared with TRBD2. This CDR3 is 12 amino acids long. J was trimmed by 5 bases and V by 6 bases; bases with no gene match: 3. Germline-derived CDR1 and CDR2 are WSHSY and SAAADI. This CDR3 is CASRKGLDEQYF. The CDR3 DNA reads TGCGCCAGCAGGAAGGGACTAGACGAGCAGTACTTC.